Sequencing of this T cell receptor (beta chain) was carried out in a study of cytomegalovirus exposure and HLA in healthy donors (dated by TCRdb to the late 2010s). Notes on the research overall: An earlier analysis of approximately 550 of the donors reported approximately 270 Gb of sequence data and some 120 million unique TCR beta sequences from 150 million to 200 million T cells. In the later analysis, no new phenotypic data were used to find candidate immune exposures; instead, reliance was placed on TCR beta sequences and their occurrence across donors. Every discovery cohort repertoire had been produced on one sequencing platform. Class I and class II HLA loci were covered by the typing at four-digit resolution. A separate validation cohort of over 95 different subjects was used in addition to the approximately 670-subject first cohort. Of the roughly 400 genotyped donors, 65% to 90% fell in the genetic ancestry cluster associated with self-reported Caucasian donors. An earlier analysis of more than 450 of the donors used high-throughput TCR beta sequencing to judge whether each TCR beta V gene segment behaved as functional or pseudogenic. The study was designed to test whether signatures of past pathogen exposure could be identified by cataloging public T cell receptors. Typing coverage differed by locus: A, B, C, DRB1 and DQB1 were typed in about 620-630 donors, DQA1 in approximately 520, DPA1 in some 570, and DPB1 in about 450. A later analysis re-analyzed previously published TCR beta repertoires from hundreds of donors and added high-resolution HLA genotyping to study TCR occurrence patterns. Genome-wide SNP genotypes for about 55% of the roughly 670 donors were used in a later genetic analysis, which treated that subset as a discovery cohort. Donor age, sex, ethnicity and CMV serostatus were compiled together with the repertoire data. Across approximately 400 genotyped donors of the cohort, an average of roughly 230,000 unique TCR beta nucleotide sequences per donor were sequenced, and roughly 17% of those sequences were non-productive. About 280 gigabases of sequencing data and approximately 92 million unique TCR sequences made up an early release that covered 640 HLA-typed donors. The T cell repertoires of under 700 subjects were profiled by immunosequencing and related to cytomegalovirus serostatus. To predict cytomegalovirus infection status, the study combined high-throughput TCR immunosequencing, statistical association of individual TCRs with disease status, and machine learning. A handful of DR-DQ haplotypes were handled as single units for association and clustering because linkage in the cohort was strong. On the study overall, not on this receptor specifically: The study listed 164 TCR beta chains as associated with cytomegalovirus. The earlier analysis of approximately 540 of the donors excluded some 16 rarely observed V segments, including chromosome 9 orphons, because counts were too low. Compared with equally common non-associated chains, HLA-associated TCR beta chains in a later analysis were more clonally expanded and had lower generation probabilities. According to a later analysis, most CMV-associated TCR beta chains appeared to be HLA-restricted, and the HLA associations seemed to be driven largely by CMV exposure. In a later analysis, TCR association rates were found to vary across HLA loci, with the most associated TCRs seen for DRB1 alleles and the fewest for HLA-C alleles. Correlated functional status among segregating V segments might reflect linkage disequilibrium, but an unknown experimental factor could not be ruled out. An earlier analysis of some 590 of the donors showed that most TCR beta V segments appeared in productive rearrangements either about 90% or about 30% of the time, which broadly matched IMGT annotations. When HLA alleles, especially DR and DQ, strongly co-occurred, attributing TCR associations to individual alleles was difficult. The only immune exposure information available for the cohort was CMV serostatus. Only TCR beta chains were sequenced in this cohort, and the absence of alpha or paired-chain data limited detectable features. Sequencing depth was assumed to be roughly uniform across donors in the presence/absence analyses, though that assumption may not hold. According to a later analysis, parvovirus B19, influenza, CMV and Epstein-Barr virus appeared linked to several top co-occurrence clusters. The authors suggested that the approach could potentially be extended to other disease states and immunological phenotypes. While some public TCRs were present in many individuals, most TCR sequences turned up only very rarely across donors. In a later genetic analysis, fewer N-insertions in productive TCRs were reported among donors in an Asian-associated ancestry cluster than the approximately 630-donor mean. A group of highly shared sequence variants was considered likely to be a technical artifact of the sequencing pipeline. Cytomegalovirus status was reported to be diagnosed by the classifier with high specificity and sensitivity in both the original and validation cohorts. A later analysis associated around 16,000 TCR beta sequences with specific HLA alleles at a false discovery rate of 0.05. Some IMGT-functional V segments, including TRBV6-2 and TRBV6-3, could not be told apart with the 87-base-pair reads, so those segments were excluded. An association between a missense DCLRE1C variant and V-gene and J-gene trimming of TCR beta chains was found in a later genetic analysis and replicated in an independent cohort. HLA typing was unavailable for some donors at each locus, so association tests used only the typed subset. A further reported finding was that TCR beta sequences accurately predicted the HLA-A and HLA-B alleles for most subjects in the first cohort. In vitro tests confirmed that a few of the cytomegalovirus-associated TCR beta chains recognize cytomegalovirus antigens.

The cohort comprised more than 550 healthy bone marrow donors. All cohort members were sampled while nominally healthy, although unrecorded immune exposures were likely present. The donor tested CMV seropositive and was one of the 289 seropositive cohort members. A peripheral blood sample was collected from each donor, and TCR beta sequencing was performed on peripheral blood mononuclear cells. The Qiagen DNeasy Blood Extraction Kit was used to extract genomic DNA from the blood cell samples. The receptor library was made with the immunoSEQ multiplex PCR assay. For the multiplex PCR, a mixture combining 60 forward primers for TCR Vbeta segments and 13 reverse primers for TCR Jbeta segments was used. The CDR3 region of rearranged TCR beta genes was amplified from genomic DNA with a multiplex PCR assay. The amplified TCR beta libraries were sequenced on the Illumina HiSeq System as 87-base-pair reads. As for the authors' bioinformatics: A later analysis counted some 80 million unique TCR beta chains across the 550 to 750 repertoires, and around 9.9 million of these chains were shared by at least two donors. Raw reads were error-corrected and collapsed into unique sequences with a nearest-neighbor algorithm that merged closely related sequences to remove PCR and sequencing errors. Alignment of CDR3 sequences to IMGT reference sequences was used to assign V, D and J gene segments. For a sequence to be retained, at least a six-nucleotide match to both a V gene segment and a J gene segment was required. Rearrangements were called productive when the CDR3 lacked stop codons and stayed in frame with V and J; all others were non-productive. Following IMGT convention, CDR3 was defined as the stretch from the second conserved V-encoded cysteine up to the conserved J-encoded phenylalanine. Sequences without an unambiguous match to a single V gene segment were excluded from the earlier analysis of 450 to 650 of the donors. An earlier analysis of approximately 590 of the donors classified V segments as functional when productive rearrangements were above 56.7% and as segregating when the standard deviation between donors was above 5%. A statistical classification framework was built for diagnosing cytomegalovirus status from the catalog of TCR beta chain sequences. In a later analysis, V and J genes were assigned by comparing TCR nucleotide sequences against IMGT/GENE-DB human TR gene sequences. A later analysis assigned CDR3 sequences and most-parsimonious VDJ recombination scenarios with the TCRdist pipeline. In a later analysis, each TCR beta chain was defined by its CDR3 amino acid sequence together with its V-gene family, and reads lacking a unique V-gene family were excluded. A later analysis removed 500 to 600 highly shared, low-generation-probability nucleotide sequences to deal with suspected cross-contamination and a sequencing artifact. In a later analysis, a clonal expansion index for each public chain was calculated from normalized within-repertoire ranks of inferred template counts. A later analysis computed generation probabilities with a VDJ recombination model fitted to out-of-frame rearrangements, and checked the results against IGoR. Hypergeometric tests were used in a later analysis to score TCR-TCR, TCR-HLA and TCR-CMV co-occurrence, with a repertoire-size bias correction applied to the TCR pairs. False discovery rates were estimated in a later analysis by permuting HLA or CMV assignments 20 times. In a later analysis, co-occurring TCRs were grouped using DBSCAN, and TCRdist sequence similarity was added for clustering within HLA-allele-positive subsets. Repertoires with fewer than 30,000 or more than 120,000 public chains were left out of co-occurrence clustering, as were about 5 repertoires with anomalous nucleotide sharing. TCRdb took this table from immuneACCESS and kept in-frame rearrangements with V and J called. Such tables lack part of the clones; where checked against another copy, unresolved V genes explain under half of the gap, and the rest is unexplained. The DNA gave D and trimming, while V, J and clone size come from that table. Counted in this sample were 150,000 to 200,000 clones; 65% to 85% of them appeared once. The ten largest clones add up to about 1.3% of the sample.

In its sample, this clone was seen once. The antigen it binds to is not known. There are no base qualities to consult, and no much larger clone falls within one base. As encoded in the germline V gene, CDR1 is SGHRS while CDR2 is YFSETQ. Trimming accounts for 2 bases at V and 4 bases at J, while the number of junction bases matched to no gene is 10. The CDR3 spans 16 residues, from the cysteine through the phenylalanine. The CDR3 DNA has 48 bases and is translated from base 1. This clonotype was sampled from a girl between 10 and 17 years old in good health and CMV-seropositive. Here the chain combines TRBV5-1 and TRBJ2-5, with 8 junctional bases fitting TRBD2. The sequenced sample was PBMCs. The CDR3 amino acid sequence is: CASSFLFSGKGETQYF. The DNA sequence follows: TGCGCCAGCAGCTTCCTTTTTAGCGGGAAGGGAGAGACCCAGTACTTC.